Here is one TCR beta chain with its context. Its antigen is not identified. Germline CDR1 LNHDA, CDR2 SQIVND (reference sequence). The CDR3 totals 15 residues. Trimming at V came to 6 bases and at J to 0 bases, leaving 4 bases not matched to a gene. The entry originates in a study of cytotoxic CD8 clonotypes in ibrutinib-treated CLL. Findings and limits, study-wide: Against age-matched healthy donors, baseline clonality ran higher and tracked circulating CD8+ T-cell counts. Contraction or stability on treatment characterized the public clonotypes, which were uncommon.

Profiling relied on immunoSEQ multiplex PCR, and the TCRdb table lists in-frame clones only, not all of them. Of just over 200,000 clones listed, approximately 79% are singletons. The V and J genes are TRBV19 and TRBJ2-3; 9 bases match TRBD2. This receptor was obtained from a human donor with chronic lymphocytic leukemia. The source was PBMCs, collected after 12 months of ibrutinib treatment. The DNA for the CDR3 is TGTGCCAGTAGAGGGACTAGCAGGAGCACAGATACGCAGTATTTT. Its protein is CASRGTSRSTDTQYF.